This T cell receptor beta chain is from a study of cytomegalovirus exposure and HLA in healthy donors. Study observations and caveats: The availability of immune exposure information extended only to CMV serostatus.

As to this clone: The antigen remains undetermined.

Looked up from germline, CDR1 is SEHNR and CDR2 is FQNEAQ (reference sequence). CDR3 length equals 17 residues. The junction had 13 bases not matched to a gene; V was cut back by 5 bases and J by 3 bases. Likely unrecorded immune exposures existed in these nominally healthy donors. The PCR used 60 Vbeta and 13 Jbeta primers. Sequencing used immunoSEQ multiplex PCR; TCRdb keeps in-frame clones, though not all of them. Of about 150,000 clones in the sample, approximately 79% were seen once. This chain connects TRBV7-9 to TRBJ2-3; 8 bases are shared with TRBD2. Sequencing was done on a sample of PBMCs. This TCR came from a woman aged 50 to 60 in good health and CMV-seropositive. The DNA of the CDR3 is TGTGCCAGCAGCCCATTTTCGGGGGGGCGTACGACAGATACGCAGTATTTT. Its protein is CASSPFSGGRTTDTQYF.